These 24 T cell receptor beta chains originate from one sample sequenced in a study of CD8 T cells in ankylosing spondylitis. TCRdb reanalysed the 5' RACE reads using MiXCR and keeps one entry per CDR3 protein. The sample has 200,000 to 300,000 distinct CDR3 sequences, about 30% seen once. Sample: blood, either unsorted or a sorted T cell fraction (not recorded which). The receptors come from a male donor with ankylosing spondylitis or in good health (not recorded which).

CDR3 sequence (DNA): TGTGCCAGCAGTAATATAGCGGGTCCACAAGAGACCCAGTACTTC. Translating it yields CASSNIAGPQETQYF. This sequence joins TRBV7-9 and TRBJ2-5; 7 nucleotides match TRBD2. The germline CDR1 and CDR2 sequences are SEHNR and FQNEAQ (reference sequence). This CDR3 has 15 residues. J lost 2 bases, V lost 6 bases, and 9 bases had no gene match.

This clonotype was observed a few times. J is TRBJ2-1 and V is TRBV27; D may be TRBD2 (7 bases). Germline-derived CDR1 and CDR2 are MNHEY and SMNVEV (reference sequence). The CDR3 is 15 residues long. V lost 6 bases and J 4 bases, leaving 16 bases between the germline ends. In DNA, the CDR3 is TGTGCCAGCAGGCGCGGGGGCCTCTATTACAATGAGCAGTTCTTC. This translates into CASRRGGLYYNEQFF.

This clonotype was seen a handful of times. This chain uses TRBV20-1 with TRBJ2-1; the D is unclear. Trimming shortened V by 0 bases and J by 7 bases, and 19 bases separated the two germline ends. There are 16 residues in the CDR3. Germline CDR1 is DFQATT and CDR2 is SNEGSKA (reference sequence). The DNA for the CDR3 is TGCAGTGCTAGAGATCTGGCACCCCAGTTGTGGAATGAGCAGTTCTTC. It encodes CSARDLAPQLWNEQFF.

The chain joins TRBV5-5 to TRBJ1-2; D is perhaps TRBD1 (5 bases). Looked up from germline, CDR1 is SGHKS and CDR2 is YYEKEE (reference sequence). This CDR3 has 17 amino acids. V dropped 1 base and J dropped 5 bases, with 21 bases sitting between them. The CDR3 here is CASSLTLHVQGSYGYTF. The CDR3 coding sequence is TGTGCCAGCAGCTTGACCTTGCACGTGCAGGGTTCGTATGGCTACACCTTC.

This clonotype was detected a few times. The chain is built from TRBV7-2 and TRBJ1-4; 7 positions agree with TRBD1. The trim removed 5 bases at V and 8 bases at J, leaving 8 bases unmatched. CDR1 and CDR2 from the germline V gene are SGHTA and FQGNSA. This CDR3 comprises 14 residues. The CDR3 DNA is TGTGCCAGCAGCCAGAGACAGGGCAGAGAAAAACTGTTTTTT. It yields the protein CASSQRQGREKLFF.

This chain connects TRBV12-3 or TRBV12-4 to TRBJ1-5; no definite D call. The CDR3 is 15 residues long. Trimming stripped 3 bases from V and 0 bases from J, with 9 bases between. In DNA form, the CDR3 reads TGTGCCAGCAGTTTCGGTCAGGTTAGCAATCAGCCCCAGCATTTT. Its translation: CASSFGQVSNQPQHF.

The CDR3 loop is CASSSIRDPSYEQYF. DNA for the CDR3: TGTGCCAGCAGTTCCATAAGGGACCCCTCCTACGAGCAGTACTTC. The V call is TRBV12-3 or TRBV12-4, the J call TRBJ2-7; tentatively, D is TRBD1 or TRBD2 (5 bases each). Trimming shortened V by 4 bases and J by 0 bases, and 13 bases separated the two germline ends. The CDR3 extends over 15 amino acids.

The CDR3 sequence is CASSPTPENTGELFF. DNA of the CDR3: TGTGCCAGCAGCCCCACCCCCGAAAACACCGGGGAGCTGTTTTTT. V is TRBV5-6 and J is TRBJ2-2, with D hard to call. The germline V gene encodes CDR1 SGHDT and CDR2 YYEEEE. This CDR3 comprises 15 residues. The germline V and J ends were trimmed by 4 bases and 2 bases, with 12 bases remaining between them.

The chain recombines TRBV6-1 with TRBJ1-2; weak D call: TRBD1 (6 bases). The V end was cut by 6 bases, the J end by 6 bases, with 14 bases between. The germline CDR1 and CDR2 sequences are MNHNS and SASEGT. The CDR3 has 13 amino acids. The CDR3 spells CASRPGQTDGYTF. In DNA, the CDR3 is TGTGCCAGCAGACCCGGACAGACTGATGGCTACACCTTC.

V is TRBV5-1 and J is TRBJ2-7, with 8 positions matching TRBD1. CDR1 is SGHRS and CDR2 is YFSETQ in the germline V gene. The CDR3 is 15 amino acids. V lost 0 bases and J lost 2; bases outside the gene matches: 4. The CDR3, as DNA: TGCGCCAGCAGCTTGGTTTCGGACAGGGCCTACGAGCAGTACTTC. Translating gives CASSLVSDRAYEQYF. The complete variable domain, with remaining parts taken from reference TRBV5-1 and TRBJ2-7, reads KAGVTQTPRYLIKTRGQQVTLSCSPISGHRSVSWYQQTPGQGLQFLFEYFSETQRNKGNFPGRFSGRQFSNSRSEMNVSTLELGDSALYLCASSLVSDRAYEQYFGPGTRLTVT.

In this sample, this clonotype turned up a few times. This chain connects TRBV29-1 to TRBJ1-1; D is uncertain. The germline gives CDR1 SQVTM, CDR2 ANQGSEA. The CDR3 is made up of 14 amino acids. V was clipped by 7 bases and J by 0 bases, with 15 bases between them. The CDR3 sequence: CSAHSLRMNTEAFF. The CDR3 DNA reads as TGCAGCGCCCACTCATTACGCATGAACACTGAAGCTTTCTTT.

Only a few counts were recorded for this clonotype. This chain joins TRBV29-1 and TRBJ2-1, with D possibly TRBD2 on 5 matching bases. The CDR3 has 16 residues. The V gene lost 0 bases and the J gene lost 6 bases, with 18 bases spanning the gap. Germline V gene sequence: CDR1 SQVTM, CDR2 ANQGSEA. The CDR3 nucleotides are TGCAGCGTTGAAGATAGGACTTACCTGGCCGGCAATGAGCAGTTCTTC. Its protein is CSVEDRTYLAGNEQFF.

In nucleotides, the CDR3 is TGTGCCAGCAGTTTTGGGGACCGCCATCAGCCCCAGCATTTT. Encoded protein: CASSFGDRHQPQHF. The chain carries TRBV12-3 or TRBV12-4 and TRBJ1-5, with D tentatively TRBD1 (5 bases). The CDR3 is 14 amino acids. Trimming pared 3 bases from V and 5 bases from J, leaving 11 bases between.

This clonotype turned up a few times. CDR3 DNA sequence: TGTGCCAGCAGTGAGGGGACGTATAACACTGAAGCTTTCTTT. It yields the protein CASSEGTYNTEAFF. The rearrangement joins TRBV12-3 or TRBV12-4 to TRBJ1-1, with D maybe TRBD1 (5 bases). V lost 5 bases to trimming and J lost 2 bases, with 12 bases between them. CDR3 length equals 14 residues.

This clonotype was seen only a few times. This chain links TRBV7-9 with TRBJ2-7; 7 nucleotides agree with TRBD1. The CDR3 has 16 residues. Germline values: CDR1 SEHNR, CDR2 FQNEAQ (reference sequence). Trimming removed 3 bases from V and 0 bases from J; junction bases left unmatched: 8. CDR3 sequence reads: CASSFFLGQSSYEQYF. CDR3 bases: TGTGCCAGCAGCTTCTTCCTGGGACAGTCCTCCTACGAGCAGTACTTC.

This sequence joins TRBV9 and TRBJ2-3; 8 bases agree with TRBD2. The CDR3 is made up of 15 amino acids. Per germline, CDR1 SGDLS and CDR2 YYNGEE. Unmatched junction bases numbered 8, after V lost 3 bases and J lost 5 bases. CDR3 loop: CASSGGSGERDTQYF. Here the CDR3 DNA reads TGTGCCAGCAGCGGGGGTAGCGGGGAGAGAGATACGCAGTATTTT.

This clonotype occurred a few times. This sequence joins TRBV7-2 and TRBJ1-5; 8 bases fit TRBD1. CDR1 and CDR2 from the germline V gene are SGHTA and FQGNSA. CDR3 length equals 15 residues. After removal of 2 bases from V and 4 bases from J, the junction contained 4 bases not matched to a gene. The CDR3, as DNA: TGTGCCAGCAGCTTAAGGAGACAGGGGAATCAGCCCCAGCATTTT. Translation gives CASSLRRQGNQPQHF. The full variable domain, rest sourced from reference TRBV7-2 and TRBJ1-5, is GAGVSQSPSNKVTEKGKDVELRCDPISGHTALYWYRQSLGQGLEFLIYFQGNSAPDKSGLPSDRFSAERTGGSVSTLTIQRTQQEDSAVYLCASSLRRQGNQPQHFGDGTRLSIL.

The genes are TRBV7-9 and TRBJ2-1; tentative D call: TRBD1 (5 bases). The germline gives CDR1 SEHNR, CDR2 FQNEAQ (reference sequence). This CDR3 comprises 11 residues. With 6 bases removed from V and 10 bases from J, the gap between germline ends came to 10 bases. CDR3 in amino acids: CASSDTGEQFF. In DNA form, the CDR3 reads TGTGCCAGCAGTGACACAGGAGAGCAGTTCTTC.

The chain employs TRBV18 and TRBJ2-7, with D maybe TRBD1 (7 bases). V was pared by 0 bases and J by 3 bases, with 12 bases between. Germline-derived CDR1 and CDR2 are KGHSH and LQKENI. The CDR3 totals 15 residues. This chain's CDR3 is CASSPPSQGGYEQYF. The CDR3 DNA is TGTGCCAGCTCACCACCGAGTCAGGGGGGCTACGAGCAGTACTTC.

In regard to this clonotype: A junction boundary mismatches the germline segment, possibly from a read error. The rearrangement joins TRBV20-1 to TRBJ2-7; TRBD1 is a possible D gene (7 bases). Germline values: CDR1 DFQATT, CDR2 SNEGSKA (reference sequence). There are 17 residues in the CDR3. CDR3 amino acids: CCARAYGGGRGAYEQYF. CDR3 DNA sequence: TGCTGTGCTAGAGCATACGGGGGAGGCAGGGGGGCCTACGAGCAGTACTTC.

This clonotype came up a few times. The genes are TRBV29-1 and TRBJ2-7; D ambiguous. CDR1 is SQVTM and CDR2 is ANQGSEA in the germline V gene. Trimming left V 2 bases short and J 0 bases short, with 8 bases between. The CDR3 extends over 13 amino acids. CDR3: CSVEWRNSYEQYF. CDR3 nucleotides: TGCAGCGTTGAATGGCGGAACTCCTACGAGCAGTACTTC.

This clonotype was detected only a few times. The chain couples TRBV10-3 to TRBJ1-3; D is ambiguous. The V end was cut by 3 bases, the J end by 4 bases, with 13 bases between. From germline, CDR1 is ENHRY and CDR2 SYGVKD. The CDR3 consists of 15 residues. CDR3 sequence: CAISDSKGGGNTIYF. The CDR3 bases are TGTGCCATCAGTGACTCCAAGGGAGGCGGAAACACCATATATTTT.

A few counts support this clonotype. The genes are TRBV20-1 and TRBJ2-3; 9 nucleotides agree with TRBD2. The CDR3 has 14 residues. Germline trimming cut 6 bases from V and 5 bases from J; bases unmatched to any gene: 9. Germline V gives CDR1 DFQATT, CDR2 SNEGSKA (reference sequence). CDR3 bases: TGCAGTGCCCGGGCTAGCGGGGCAGTAGATACGCAGTATTTT. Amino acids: CSARASGAVDTQYF.

CDR3 sequence reads: CSARPASGLYEQYF. The CDR3 DNA reads TGCAGTGCTAGACCAGCATCGGGTCTCTACGAGCAGTACTTC. V is TRBV20-1 and J is TRBJ2-7; D uncertain. CDR1 and CDR2 (germline): DFQATT, SNEGSKA (reference sequence). The V and J ends lost 2 bases and 3 bases respectively, with 14 bases between them. The CDR3 length is 14 residues.